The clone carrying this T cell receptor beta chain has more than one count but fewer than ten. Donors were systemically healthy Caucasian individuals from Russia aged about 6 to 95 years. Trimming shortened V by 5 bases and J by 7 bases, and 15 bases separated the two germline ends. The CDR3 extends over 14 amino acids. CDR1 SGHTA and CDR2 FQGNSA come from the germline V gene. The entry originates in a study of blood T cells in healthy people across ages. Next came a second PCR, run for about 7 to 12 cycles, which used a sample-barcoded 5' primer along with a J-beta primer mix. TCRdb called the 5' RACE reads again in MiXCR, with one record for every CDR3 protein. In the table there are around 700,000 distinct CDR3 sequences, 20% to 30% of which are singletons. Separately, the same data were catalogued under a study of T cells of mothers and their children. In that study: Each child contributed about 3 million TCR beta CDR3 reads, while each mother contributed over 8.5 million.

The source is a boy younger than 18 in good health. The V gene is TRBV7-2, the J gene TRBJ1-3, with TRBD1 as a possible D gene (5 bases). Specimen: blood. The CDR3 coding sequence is TGTGCCAGCAGCAAGGACATGGGGGAGAACACCATATATTTT. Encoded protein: CASSKDMGENTIYF.